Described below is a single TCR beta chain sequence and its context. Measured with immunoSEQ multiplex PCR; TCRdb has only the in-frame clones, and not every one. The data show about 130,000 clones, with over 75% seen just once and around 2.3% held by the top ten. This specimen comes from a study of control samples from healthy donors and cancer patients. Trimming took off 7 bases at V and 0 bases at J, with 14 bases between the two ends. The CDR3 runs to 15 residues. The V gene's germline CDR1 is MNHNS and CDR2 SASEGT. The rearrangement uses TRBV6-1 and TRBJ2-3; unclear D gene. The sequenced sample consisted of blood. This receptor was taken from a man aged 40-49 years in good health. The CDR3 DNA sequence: TGTGCCAGCACCCTTCTCCTGGGTAGCACAGATACGCAGTATTTT. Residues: CASTLLLGSTDTQYF.